Given below is one T cell receptor (beta chain) in context. Its specific antigen is unknown. One junction end disagrees with the germline gene, perhaps due to a read error. The trial excluded patients who had a history of autoimmune disease or who were on systemic immunosuppression. Peripheral blood for TCR sequencing was collected from all dose cohorts at baseline, on cycle 4 day 1, and on cycle 7 day 1. The samples were drawn from a first-in-human, open-label, multicenter phase I dose-escalation trial of ivuxolimab. Adults with locally advanced or metastatic melanoma, renal cell, hepatocellular, or head and neck squamous cell carcinoma were enrolled in the trial. CD4+ and CD8+ T cells were sorted separately from peripheral blood before TCR sequencing. The CDR3 covers 10 residues, taking in both the cysteine and the phenylalanine. Of all the DNA, just the CDR3 is kept, 30 bases in frame from base 1. According to the germline V gene, CDR1 reads ENHRY and CDR2 reads SYGVKD.

Genomic DNA was extracted from sorted cells for sequencing of the TCRbeta CDR3 region. The immunoSEQ Assay was used for sequencing of TCRbeta CDR3 regions. TCRdb obtained this table from immuneACCESS and retained in-frame rearrangements with V and J assigned. These tables miss some clones; where compared with another copy, unresolved V genes account for less than half of the shortfall, and the remainder is unexplained. For this sample there are 10,000 to 15,000 clones; approximately 76% appear just once. 32% of the sample belongs to the ten largest clones. These data originate in a study of OX40 agonist ivuxolimab in advanced cancers. A note on the overall study: The costimulatory receptor OX40 (CD134) was targeted by ivuxolimab, a fully human IgG2 agonistic monoclonal antibody. Peripheral TCRbeta sequencing aimed to test whether ivuxolimab altered TCR sequence diversity and caused clonal T-cell expansion. Intravenous ivuxolimab was administered to patients every 2 weeks at six dose levels: 0.01, 0.1, 0.3, 1.5, 3 and 10 mg/kg. Partial responses occurred in three dose-escalation patients, of whom one had hepatocellular carcinoma and two had cutaneous melanoma. Of the roughly 52 dose-escalation patients, hepatocellular carcinoma was present in approximately 20, melanoma in approximately 15, renal cell carcinoma in 9 and head and neck cancer in 9. Prior anti-PD-1, anti-PD-L1 or anti-CTLA-4 therapy was permitted, and about two fifths of dose-escalation patients had received checkpoint inhibitors. The paper covers the monotherapy dose-escalation part of the phase I ivuxolimab trial, which included N of about 56 patients. A male proportion of 75% to 85% and a mean age of roughly 55 years, ranging from roughly 23 to 79, were recorded for the dose-escalation cohort.

Beyond this particular receptor, the publication reports: Low levels of normalized T-cell clonal expansion were also seen in some nonresponding patients. The antigen specificity of the peripheral T cells that underwent clonal expansion was not determined. On average, CD8+ T cells showed more expanded clones than CD4+ T cells after ivuxolimab. At doses from 0.1 to 3.0 mg/kg, clonal expansion was seen in both CD4+ and CD8+ blood T cells between baseline and week 6. Partial responders in the 0.1-3.0 mg/kg groups had among the lowest normalized peripheral clonal expansion, especially among CD8+ T cells.

The chain was built from TRBV10-3 and TRBJ2-7, with the D gene too uncertain to name. The sample was CD4+ or CD8+ T cells sorted from blood, taken in a trial of the OX40 agonist ivuxolimab. This TCR was recovered from an adult with an advanced solid tumor such as melanoma, head and neck, liver or kidney cancer. The CDR3 amino acid sequence is: CAIRDGEQYF. The DNA is TGTGCCATCCGTGACGGTGAGCAGTACTTC.